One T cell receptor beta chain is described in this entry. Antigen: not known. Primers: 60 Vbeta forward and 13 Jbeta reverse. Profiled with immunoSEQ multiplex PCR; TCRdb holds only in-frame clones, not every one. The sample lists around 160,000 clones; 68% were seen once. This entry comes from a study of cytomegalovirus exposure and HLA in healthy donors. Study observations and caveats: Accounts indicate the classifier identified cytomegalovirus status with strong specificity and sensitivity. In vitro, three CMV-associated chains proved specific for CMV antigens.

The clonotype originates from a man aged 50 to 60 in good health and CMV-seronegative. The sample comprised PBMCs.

The CDR3 DNA is TGTGCCAGCAGCTCCAGGTTATCCGAGCAGTACTTC. Translating it yields CASSSRLSEQYF. This rearrangement joins TRBV28 to TRBJ2-7; no reliable D call. V was trimmed by 6 bases and J by 6 bases, leaving 12 bases between them. The CDR3 is 12 residues long. Germline CDR1 and CDR2: MDHEN and SYDVKM.